These T cell receptor beta chains were read from a single sample in a study of graft-versus-host responses after intestinal transplantation. Their antigens remain unidentified. Some clones are missing from TCRdb's copy, which holds only in-frame ones; the method was immunoSEQ multiplex PCR. The sample holds tens of thousands of clones, 85% to 95% seen once. Here the sequenced sample was unstimulated CD8+ T cells sorted from spleen or lymph node cells, taken before intestinal transplant. Receptors originate from a human donor who received an intestinal transplant. Each CDR3 is given with its conserved first and last residue. Each record gives: clone size, V gene, J gene, D gene, CDR3 protein, CDR3 DNA. D genes are given only for firm matches. Only part of the rows carry a size: once, few, many, or a class if the clone is expanded.

NA	TRBV30	TRBJ2-1	NA	CAWSGGQARYNEQFF	TGTGCCTGGAGTGGAGGGCAGGCGAGATACAATGAGCAGTTCTTC
NA	TRBV11-2	TRBJ1-1	NA	CASSPPGGRNTEAFF	TGTGCCAGCAGCCCGCCGGGGGGGCGGAACACTGAAGCTTTCTTT
NA	TRBV10-1	TRBJ2-7	TRBD1	CASSDRDRVYEQYF	TGCGCCAGCAGTGACCGGGACAGGGTCTACGAGCAGTACTTC
NA	TRBV11-2	TRBJ2-3	TRBD2	CASSLDSGDTDTQYF	TGTGCCAGCAGCTTAGATAGCGGGGACACAGATACGCAGTATTTT
NA	TRBV30	TRBJ2-7	TRBD1	CAWSVHRGNEQYF	TGTGCCTGGAGTGTACACAGGGGCAACGAGCAGTACTTC
NA	TRBV29-1	TRBJ1-2	NA	CSVEKGGSNGYTF	TGCAGCGTTGAAAAGGGGGGGTCTAATGGCTACACCTTC
NA	TRBV4-3	TRBJ1-3	NA	CASSQDGGAYSGNTIYF	TGCGCCAGCAGCCAAGACGGGGGGGCCTACTCTGGAAACACCATATATTTT
NA	TRBV7-8	TRBJ2-3	TRBD2	CASSLLAGDNTQYF	TGTGCCAGCAGCTTACTAGCGGGGGACAATACGCAGTATTTT
NA	TRBV19	TRBJ2-2	TRBD1	CASSIGGQGARHKTGELFF	TGTGCCAGTAGTATAGGGGGACAGGGGGCGCGACATAAGACCGGGGAGCTGTTTTTT
NA	TRBV29-1	TRBJ1-1	NA	CSVERGGTEAFF	TGCAGCGTTGAACGAGGAGGAACTGAAGCTTTCTTT
NA	TRBV2	TRBJ2-7	NA	CASSVPDSAYEQYF	TGTGCCAGCAGTGTTCCGGACAGTGCCTACGAGCAGTACTTC
few	TRBV7-9	TRBJ2-1	NA	CASSLRCCSYNEQFF	TGTGCCAGCAGCTTGAGGTGCTGCTCCTACAATGAGCAGTTCTTC
NA	TRBV4-3	TRBJ2-7	TRBD2	CASSQDAGGYEQYF	TGCGCCAGCAGCCAAGATGCGGGGGGCTACGAGCAGTACTTC
NA	TRBV6-5	TRBJ2-5	NA	CASSYGLPSETQYF	TGTGCCAGCAGTTACGGACTCCCTTCGGAGACCCAGTACTTC
NA	TRBV9	TRBJ2-3	TRBD2	CASSVGSSGGHTDTQYF	TGTGCCAGCAGCGTAGGATCTAGCGGGGGCCACACAGATACGCAGTATTTT
once	TRBV7-9	TRBJ1-3	NA	CASSLERRSSGNTIYF	TGTGCCAGCAGCCTTGAAAGACGGAGCTCTGGAAACACCATATATTTT
NA	TRBV5-1	TRBJ2-1	TRBD2	CASSSSTSGVHNEQFF	TGCGCCAGCAGCTCGAGTACTAGCGGGGTCCACAATGAGCAGTTCTTC